This entry features one T cell receptor beta chain sequence. The data were produced by immunoSEQ multiplex PCR, yet TCRdb's version contains in-frame clones alone and is incomplete. The sample contains hundreds of thousands of clones, roughly 91% of which appear only once. This specimen belongs to a study of blood T cell repertoires in COVID-19. V was clipped by 8 bases and J by 0 bases; unmatched bases: 9. The CDR3 covers 14 residues. CDR1 and CDR2 from the germline V gene are SQVTM and ANQGSEA. The clonotype was recovered from a woman aged 45-60 years who had been exposed to COVID-19. This sequence joins TRBV29-1 and TRBJ1-1; 7 bases are a match to TRBD1. The sample taken for sequencing was PBMCs or T cells enriched from blood (not recorded which). CDR3: CSTSGQPMNTEAFF. CDR3 sequence (DNA): TGCAGCACCTCGGGACAGCCCATGAACACTGAAGCTTTCTTT.